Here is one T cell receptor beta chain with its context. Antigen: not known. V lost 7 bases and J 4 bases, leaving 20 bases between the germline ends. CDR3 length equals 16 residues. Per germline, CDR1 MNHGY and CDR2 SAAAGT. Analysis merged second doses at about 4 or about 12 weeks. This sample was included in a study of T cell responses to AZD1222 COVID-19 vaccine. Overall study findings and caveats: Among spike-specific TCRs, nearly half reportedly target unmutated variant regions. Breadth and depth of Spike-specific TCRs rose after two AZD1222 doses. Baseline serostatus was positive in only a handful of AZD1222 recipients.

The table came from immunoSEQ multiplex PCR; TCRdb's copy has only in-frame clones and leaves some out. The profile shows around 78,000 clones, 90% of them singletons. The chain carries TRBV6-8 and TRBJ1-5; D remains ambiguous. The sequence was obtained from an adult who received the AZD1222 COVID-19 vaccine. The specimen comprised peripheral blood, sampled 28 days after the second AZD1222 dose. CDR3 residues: CASTIPRQVSNQPQHF. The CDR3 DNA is TGTGCCAGCACCATACCCCGCCAGGTTTCTAATCAGCCCCAGCATTTT.